The present T cell receptor (beta chain) was sequenced within a study of CD4+ T cells in melanoma. Assay used: immunoSEQ multiplex PCR; TCRdb lists only in-frame clones, some missing. In the table there are some 13,000 clones, less than 85% of which are singletons. Whole-study results and caveats: In melanoma, neoantigen-specific CD4+ T cells reportedly differed in differentiation state. CD8+ T cell, macrophage and B cell function reportedly correlated with neoantigen-specific CD4+ T cells.

This clone came up once. What it binds is not known. The source is a human donor with melanoma. The material sequenced was cells from a culture (not recorded whether cultured in vitro).

CDR3 loop: CAISVGLAATGSYEQYF. CDR3 nucleotide sequence: TGTGCCATCAGTGTGGGACTAGCGGCGACCGGCTCCTACGAGCAGTACTTC. The J gene is TRBJ2-7, the V gene TRBV10-3, with 11 bases lining up with TRBD2. This CDR3 region has 17 residues. V lost 4 bases, J lost 0 bases, and 8 bases stayed unmatched. Looked up from germline, CDR1 is ENHRY and CDR2 is SYGVKD.